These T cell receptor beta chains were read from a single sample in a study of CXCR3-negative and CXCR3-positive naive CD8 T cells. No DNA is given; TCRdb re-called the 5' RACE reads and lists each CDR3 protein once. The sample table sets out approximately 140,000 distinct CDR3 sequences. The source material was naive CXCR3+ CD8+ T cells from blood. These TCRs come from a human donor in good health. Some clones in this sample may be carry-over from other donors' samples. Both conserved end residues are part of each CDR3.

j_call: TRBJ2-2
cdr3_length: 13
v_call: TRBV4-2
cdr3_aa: CASSQRGTGELFF

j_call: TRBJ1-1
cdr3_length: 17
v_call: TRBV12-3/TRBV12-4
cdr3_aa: CASSLSPGTGLVTEAFF

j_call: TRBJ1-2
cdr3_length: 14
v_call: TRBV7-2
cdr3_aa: CASSTLTADYGYTF

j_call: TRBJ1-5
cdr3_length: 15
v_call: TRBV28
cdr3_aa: CASSFRQGPNQPQHF

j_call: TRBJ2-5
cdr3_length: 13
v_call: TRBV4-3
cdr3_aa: CASSQDRSETQYF

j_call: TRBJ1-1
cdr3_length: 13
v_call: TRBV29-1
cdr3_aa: CSVVGGMNTEAFF

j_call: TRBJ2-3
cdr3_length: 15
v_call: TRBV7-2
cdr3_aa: CASSLGGGLTDTQYF

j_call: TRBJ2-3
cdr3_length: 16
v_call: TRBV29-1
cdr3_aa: CSVDEDEPLVVDTQYF

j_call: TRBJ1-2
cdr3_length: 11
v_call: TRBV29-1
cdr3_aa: CSGVAAIGYTF

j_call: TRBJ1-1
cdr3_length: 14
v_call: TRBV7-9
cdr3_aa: CASTGTVMNTEAFF

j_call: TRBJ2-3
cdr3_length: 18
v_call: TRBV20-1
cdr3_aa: CSAGPRWVSSGFTDTQYF

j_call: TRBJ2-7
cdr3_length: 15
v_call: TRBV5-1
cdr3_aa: CASSLTTELSYEQYF

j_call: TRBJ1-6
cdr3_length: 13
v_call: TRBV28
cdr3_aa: CASSLSAASPLHF

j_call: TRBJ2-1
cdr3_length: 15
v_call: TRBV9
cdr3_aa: CASSVGWGRGNEQFF

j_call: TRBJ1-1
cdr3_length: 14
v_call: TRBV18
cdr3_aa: CASSPGQGGSEAFF

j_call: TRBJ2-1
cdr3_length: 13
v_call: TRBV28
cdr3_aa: CASSLMGYNEQFF

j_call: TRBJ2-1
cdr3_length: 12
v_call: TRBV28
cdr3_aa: CASSPNYNEQFF

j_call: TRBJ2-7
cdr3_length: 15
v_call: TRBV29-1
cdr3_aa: CSVEGPGQGMYEQYF

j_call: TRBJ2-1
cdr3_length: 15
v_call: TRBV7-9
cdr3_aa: CASSINPRGYNEQFF

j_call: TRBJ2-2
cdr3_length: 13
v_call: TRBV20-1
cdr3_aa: CSVRLFTGGELFF

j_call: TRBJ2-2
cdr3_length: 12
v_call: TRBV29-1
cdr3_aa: CSVDRGTGELFF

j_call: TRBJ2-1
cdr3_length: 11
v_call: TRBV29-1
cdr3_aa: CSVVGMNEQFF

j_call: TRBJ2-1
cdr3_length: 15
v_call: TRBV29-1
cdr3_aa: CSVPSGVNSYNEQFF

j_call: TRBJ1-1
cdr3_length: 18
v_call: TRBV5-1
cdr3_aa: CASSPTSGLGFRDTEAFF

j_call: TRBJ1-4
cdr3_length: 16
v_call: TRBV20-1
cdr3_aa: CSARDSETVTNEKLFF

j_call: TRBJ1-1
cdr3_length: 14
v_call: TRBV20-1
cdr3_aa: CSASTYGPRTEAFF

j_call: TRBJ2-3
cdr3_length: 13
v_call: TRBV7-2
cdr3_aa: CAIPGTSEDTQYF

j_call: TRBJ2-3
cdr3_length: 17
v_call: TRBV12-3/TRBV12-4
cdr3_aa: CASSPSSTGTSGSTQYF

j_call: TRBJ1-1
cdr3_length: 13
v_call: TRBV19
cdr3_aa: CASEGAGNTEAFF

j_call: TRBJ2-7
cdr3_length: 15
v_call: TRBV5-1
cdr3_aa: CASSWSGTDDYEQYF

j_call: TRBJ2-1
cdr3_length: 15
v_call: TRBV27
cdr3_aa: CACNKRGGGDNEQFF

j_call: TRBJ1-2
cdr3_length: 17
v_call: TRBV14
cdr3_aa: CASSQEVRYGLENGYTF

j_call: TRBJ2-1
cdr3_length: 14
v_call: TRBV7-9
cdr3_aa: CASSTGPTNNEQFF

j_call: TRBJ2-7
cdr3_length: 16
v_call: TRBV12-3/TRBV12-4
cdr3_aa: CASSITPSGGPGEQYF

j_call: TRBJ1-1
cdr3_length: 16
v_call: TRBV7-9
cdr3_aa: CASSLVGTGVDTEAFF

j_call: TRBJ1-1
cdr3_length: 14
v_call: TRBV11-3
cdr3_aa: CASSFREWGTEAFF

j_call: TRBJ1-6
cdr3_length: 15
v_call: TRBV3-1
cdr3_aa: CASSSRTAYNSPLHF

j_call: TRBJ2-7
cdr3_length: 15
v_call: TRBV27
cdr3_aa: CASSLLAGGPGEQYF

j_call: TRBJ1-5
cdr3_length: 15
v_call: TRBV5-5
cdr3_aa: CASSLDGWRNQPQHF

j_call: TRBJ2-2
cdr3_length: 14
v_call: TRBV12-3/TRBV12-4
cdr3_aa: CASSRESGTGELFF

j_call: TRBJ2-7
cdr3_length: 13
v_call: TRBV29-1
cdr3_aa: CSVEGPGSYEQYF

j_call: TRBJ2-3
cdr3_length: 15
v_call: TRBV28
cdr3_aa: CASSLGAVSTDTQYF

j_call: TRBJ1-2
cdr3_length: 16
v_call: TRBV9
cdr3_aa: CASSDADRVSYYGYTF

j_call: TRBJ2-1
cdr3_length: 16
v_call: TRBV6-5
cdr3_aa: CASSVRGPGSYNEQFF

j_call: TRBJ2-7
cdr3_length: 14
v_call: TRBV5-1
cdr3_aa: CASSFTGLNYEQYF

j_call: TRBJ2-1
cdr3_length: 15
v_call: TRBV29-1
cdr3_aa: CSVESRQGMVNEQFF

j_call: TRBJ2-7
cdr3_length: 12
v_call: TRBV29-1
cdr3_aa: CSARGYSYEQYF

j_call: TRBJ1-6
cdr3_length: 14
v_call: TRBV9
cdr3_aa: CASSVVRDQGPLHF

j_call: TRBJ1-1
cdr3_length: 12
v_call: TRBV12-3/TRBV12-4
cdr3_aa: CASTGMNTEAFF

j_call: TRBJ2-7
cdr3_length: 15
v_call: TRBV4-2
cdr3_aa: CASSQGRDRSYEQYF

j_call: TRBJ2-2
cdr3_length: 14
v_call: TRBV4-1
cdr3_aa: CASSQGAVTGELFF

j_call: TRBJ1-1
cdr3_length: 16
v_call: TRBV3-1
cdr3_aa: CASSQGSTGWGTEAFF

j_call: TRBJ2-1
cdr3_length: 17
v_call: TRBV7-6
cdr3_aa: CASSLPQGGGLGNEQFF

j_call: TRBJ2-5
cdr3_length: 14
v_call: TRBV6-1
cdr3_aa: CASSESGLQETQYF

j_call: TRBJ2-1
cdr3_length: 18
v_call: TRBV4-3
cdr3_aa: CASSQDNSGELSYNEQFF

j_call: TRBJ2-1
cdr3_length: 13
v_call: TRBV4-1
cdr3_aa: CASSAGRDNEQFF